This TCR beta chain was identified during a study of beta chain features in type 1 diabetes. This clone was counted between two and nine times. The antigen remains unidentified. Study results and limitations: Researchers report that Type 1 diabetes patients had moderately but significantly shorter TCRB CDR3s across all four CD4+ subsets.

Looked up from germline, CDR1 is KGHSH and CDR2 is LQKENI. Trimming stripped 8 bases from V and 2 bases from J, with 17 bases between. The CDR3 is made up of 15 amino acids. The investigators reverse transcribed all of the isolated RNA, so they sequenced expressed TCRB transcripts. TCRdb's table, derived via immunoSEQ multiplex PCR, lists solely in-frame clones and lacks some. This table holds around 140,000 clones, around 10% found once. Sequenced input: central memory CD4+ T cells from blood. The sequence came from a man aged 30 to 39 with type 1 diabetes. The V gene is TRBV18, the J gene TRBJ2-3, with D possibly being TRBD1 (7 bases). This chain's CDR3 is CASLSQGGFTDTQYF. The CDR3 nucleotides are TGTGCCAGCCTATCTCAGGGGGGATTCACAGATACGCAGTATTTT. Combining the CDR3 with reference TRBV18 and TRBJ2-3 gives the whole variable domain NAGVMQNPRHLVRRRGQEARLRCSPMKGHSHVYWYRQLPEEGLKFMVYLQKENIIDESGMPKERFSAEFPKEGPSILRIQQVVRGDSAAYFCASLSQGGFTDTQYFGPGTRLTVL.